This T cell receptor (beta chain) was identified during a study of T-cell reconstitution after alpha-beta-depleted transplantation in children. Study-level results: One year post-transplant, T-cell counts and diversity were largely derived from T cells produced anew.

V lost 1 base and J lost 7, with 14 bases in between. CDR3 length: 15 residues. Germline V gene lookup returns CDR1 DFQATT and CDR2 SNEGSKA (reference sequence). Preparing the TCRbeta library involved the use of unique molecular identifiers. TCRdb analysed the PCR reads with MiXCR anew, one entry per CDR3 protein. The profile covers just over 950,000 distinct CDR3 sequences, with roughly 29% appearing a single time and approximately 30% taken by the ten largest. Concerning this clonotype itself: Its antigen remains unidentified.

The sequence was collected from a boy less than two years old who had a stem cell transplant for SCID, so the T cells may come from the graft donor. The specimen was PBMCs, mostly from graft donor cells, collected 360 days after TCRalphabeta/CD19-depleted stem cell transplant. The chain couples TRBV20-1 to TRBJ1-6; D call uncertain. The CDR3 DNA reads as TGCAGTGCTAGAGCCTCCGGCATTGGAAATTCACCCCTCCACTTT. This sequence encodes CSARASGIGNSPLHF.